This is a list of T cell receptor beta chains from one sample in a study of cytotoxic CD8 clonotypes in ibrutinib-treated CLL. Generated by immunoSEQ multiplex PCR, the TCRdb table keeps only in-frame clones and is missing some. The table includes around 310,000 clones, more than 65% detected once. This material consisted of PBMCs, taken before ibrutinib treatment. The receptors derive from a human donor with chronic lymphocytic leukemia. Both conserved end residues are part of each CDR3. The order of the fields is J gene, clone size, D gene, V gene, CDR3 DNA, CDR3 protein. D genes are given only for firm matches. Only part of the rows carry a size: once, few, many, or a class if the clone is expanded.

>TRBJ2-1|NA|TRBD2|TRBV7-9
TGTGCCAGCAGCTTAGGTCTAGCGGGGTACTACAATGAGCAGTTCTTC
CASSLGLAGYYNEQFF
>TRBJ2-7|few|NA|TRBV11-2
TGTGCCAGCAGGGGCAAATACGAGCAGTACTTC
CASRGKYEQYF
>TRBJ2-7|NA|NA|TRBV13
TGTGCCAGCAGCCACCGACAGTGGACCCCCTACGAGCAGTACTTC
CASSHRQWTPYEQYF
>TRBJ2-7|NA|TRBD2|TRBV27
TGTGCCAGCAGTTCGGGGGGGCTCTTGAGTTTTGGTGAGCAGTACTTC
CASSSGGLLSFGEQYF
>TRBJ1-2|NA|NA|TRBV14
TGTGCCAGCAGCCAACAGGCCATCTATGGCTACACCTTC
CASSQQAIYGYTF
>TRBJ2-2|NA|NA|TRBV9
TGTGCCAGCAGCTACGCGGACACCGGGGAGCTGTTTTTT
CASSYADTGELFF
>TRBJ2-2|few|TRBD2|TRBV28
TGTGCCAGCAGTTCGTCACGGGGCGGGAGGTACCCCGGGGAGCTGTTTTTT
CASSSSRGGRYPGELFF
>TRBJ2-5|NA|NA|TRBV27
TGTGCCAGCAGTTTTCTGTCGAGATACCAAGAGACCCAGTACTTC
CASSFLSRYQETQYF
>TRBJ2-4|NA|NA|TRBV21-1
TGTGCCAGCAGCCCGATTGTCTCAAAACCCCGGGACAGAATAATGAGGGACATTCAGTACTTC
CASSPIVSKPRDRIMRDIQYF
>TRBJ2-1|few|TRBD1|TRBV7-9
TGTGCCAGCAGCTTAGACCCCGGGACAGCTCAGTTCTTC
CASSLDPGTAQFF
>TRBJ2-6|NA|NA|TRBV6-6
TGTGCCAGCAGATCACAGGTCTCTGGGGCCAACGTCCTGACTTTC
CASRSQVSGANVLTF
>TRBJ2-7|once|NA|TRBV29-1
TGCAGCGTTGAAAGTCCAGGGAATAATTACGAGCAGTACTTC
CSVESPGNNYEQYF
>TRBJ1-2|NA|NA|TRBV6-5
TGTGCCAGCAGTCACGAGACAAAAAACTATGGCTACACCTTC
CASSHETKNYGYTF
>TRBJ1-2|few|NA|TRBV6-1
TGTGCCAGCAGTGAAGTAAGATCCACTAACTATGGCTACACCTTC
CASSEVRSTNYGYTF
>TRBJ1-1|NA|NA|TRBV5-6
TGTGCCAGCAGCTTGGTCACAGTTGGTGAAGCTTTCTTT
CASSLVTVGEAFF
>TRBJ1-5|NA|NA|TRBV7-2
TGTGCCAGCAGCCCCACATTTAGCAATCAGCCCCAGCATTTT
CASSPTFSNQPQHF
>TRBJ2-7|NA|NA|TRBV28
TGTGCCAGCACCTCCCCGGCAGGAACCTACGAGCAGTACTTC
CASTSPAGTYEQYF
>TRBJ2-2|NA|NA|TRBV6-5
TGTGCCAGCAGTTACTCGATCGGGGCCGGCGGGGAGCTGTTTTTT
CASSYSIGAGGELFF
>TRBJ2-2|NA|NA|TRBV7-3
TGTGCCAGCAGCTCACTAGTGAACACCGGGGAGCTGTTTTTT
CASSSLVNTGELFF
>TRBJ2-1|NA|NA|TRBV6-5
TGTGCCAGCAGTCGATCTAGCAGCCTGGGCAATGAGCAGTTCTTC
CASSRSSSLGNEQFF
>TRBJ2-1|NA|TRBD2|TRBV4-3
TGCGCCAGCAGCCTCCTAGCGGGACTAGGTGAGCAGTTCTTC
CASSLLAGLGEQFF
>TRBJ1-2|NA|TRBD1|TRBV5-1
TGCGCCAGCAGCCTACGGACAGGAGGGAAACCAATCTATGGCTACACCTTC
CASSLRTGGKPIYGYTF
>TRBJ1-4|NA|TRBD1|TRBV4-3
TGCGCCAGCAGCCCCCTTGGAGGACAGGTGGATGAAAAACTGTTTTTT
CASSPLGGQVDEKLFF
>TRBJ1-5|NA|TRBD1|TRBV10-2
TGCGCCAGCCAAACAGGGGATCAGCCCCAGCATTTT
CASQTGDQPQHF
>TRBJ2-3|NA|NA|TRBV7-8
TGTGCCAGCAGCTTAGGTGTTGGGAGAGGCACAGATACGCAGTATTTT
CASSLGVGRGTDTQYF
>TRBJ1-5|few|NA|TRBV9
TGTGCCAGCAGCGTAGGGCCCCCCTGGGGCAATCAGCCCCAGCATTTT
CASSVGPPWGNQPQHF
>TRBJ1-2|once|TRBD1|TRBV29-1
TGCAGCGTTAAAACGACAGGGGGGATCTATGGCTACACCTTC
CSVKTTGGIYGYTF
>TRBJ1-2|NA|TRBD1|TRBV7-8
TGTGCCAGCAGCCTACAGGGGGCTGGCTATGGCTACACCTTC
CASSLQGAGYGYTF
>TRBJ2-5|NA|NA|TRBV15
TGTGCCACCAGCAGAGCAACAGAGAAAGAGACCCAGTACTTC
CATSRATEKETQYF
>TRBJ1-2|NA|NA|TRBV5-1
TGCGCCAGCAGCCCCGCGGGGGGCGAAGGAGTAGCCTATGGCTACACCTTC
CASSPAGGEGVAYGYTF
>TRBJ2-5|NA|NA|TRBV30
TGTGCCTGGAGTACCCGAGTAAAGGAGACCCAGTACTTC
CAWSTRVKETQYF
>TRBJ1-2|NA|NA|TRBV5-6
TGTGCCAGCAGCTTGTTCCAGGGGACCTATGGCTACACCTTC
CASSLFQGTYGYTF
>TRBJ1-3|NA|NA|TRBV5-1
TGCGCCAGCAAAGGGGGGACGTCTTACTCTGGAAACACCATATATTTT
CASKGGTSYSGNTIYF
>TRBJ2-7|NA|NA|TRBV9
TGTGCCAGCAGCGTAGGAGGGACGGGAACCTACGAGCAGTACTTC
CASSVGGTGTYEQYF
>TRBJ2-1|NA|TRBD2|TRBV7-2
TGTGCCAGCAGCTTATGGCTAGCGGGAAGGTTCTCCTACAATGAGCAGTTCTTC
CASSLWLAGRFSYNEQFF
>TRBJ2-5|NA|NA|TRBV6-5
TGTGCCAGCAGCCCCGGTAGCGAGACCCAGTACTTC
CASSPGSETQYF
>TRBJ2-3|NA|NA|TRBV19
TGTGCCAGTAGTACTGGGGTGAGGTCAGATACGCAGTATTTT
CASSTGVRSDTQYF
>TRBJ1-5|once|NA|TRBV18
TGTGCCAGCTCACCAGGCAGGGGAGGGGGTCAGCCCCAGCATTTT
CASSPGRGGGQPQHF
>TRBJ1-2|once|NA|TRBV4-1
TGCGCCAGCAGCCAAGATAACAGCCAGGGATTCTATGGCTACACCTTC
CASSQDNSQGFYGYTF
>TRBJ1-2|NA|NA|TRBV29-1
TGCAGCGTTGAAGAAACGGAGTCGGGAAGCGGTGGCTACACCTTC
CSVEETESGSGGYTF
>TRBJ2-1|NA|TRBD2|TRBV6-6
TGTGCCAGCAGTTACTTGGGACTAGCGGGAGACGAGCAGTTCTTC
CASSYLGLAGDEQFF
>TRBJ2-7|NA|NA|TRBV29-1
TGCAGCGTTGAAGTTTCAGGGGGGCGTGAGCAGTACTTC
CSVEVSGGREQYF
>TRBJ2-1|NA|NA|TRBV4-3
TGCGCCAGCAGCCAAGACAGGAGCTCCTACAATGAGCAGTTCTTC
CASSQDRSSYNEQFF
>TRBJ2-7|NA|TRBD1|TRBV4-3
TGCGCCAGCAGCCCCGGACAGGGGGCGCGTGAGCAGTACTTC
CASSPGQGAREQYF
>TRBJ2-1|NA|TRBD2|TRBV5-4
TGTGCCAGCAGCAAAGCGGGGAGCTCCTACAATGAGCAGTTCTTC
CASSKAGSSYNEQFF
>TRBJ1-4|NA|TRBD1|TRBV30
TGTGCCTGGAGTGTCGGGACAGCAACTAATGAAAAACTGTTTTTT
CAWSVGTATNEKLFF
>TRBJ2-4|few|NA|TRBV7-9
TGTGCCAGCAGCCCACCATCTGTCAGGGGAGGCATTCAGTACTTC
CASSPPSVRGGIQYF
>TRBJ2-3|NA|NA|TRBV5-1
TGCGCCAGCAGCTTGGGACAGTCCACAGATACGCAGTATTTT
CASSLGQSTDTQYF
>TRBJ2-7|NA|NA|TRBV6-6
TGTGCCAGCAGTTATGTTATGGGTCACTACGAGCAGTACTTC
CASSYVMGHYEQYF
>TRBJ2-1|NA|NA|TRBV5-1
TGCGCCAGCAGCTTGGCAAGGACAGCTGTGAGCTCCTACAATGAGCAGTTCTTC
CASSLARTAVSSYNEQFF
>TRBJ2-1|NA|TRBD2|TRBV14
TGTGCCAGCAGCCAAGCCCCGCCGGGGGGGATCTTCTTC
CASSQAPPGGIFF